A selection of T cell receptor beta chains follows, all from one sample in a study of PD-1 blockade in classical Hodgkin lymphoma. The assay was immunoSEQ multiplex PCR, and TCRdb's table has in-frame clones only and misses some. The sample consists of around 36,000 clones, over 70% of them appearing once. The sample was peripheral blood mononuclear cells (PBMCs), taken at baseline. These receptors all come from a human donor with classical Hodgkin lymphoma. The CDR3 runs from the conserved cysteine through the conserved F or W. Each record gives: J gene, clone size, V gene, D gene, CDR3 protein, CDR3 DNA. D genes are given only for firm matches. Size values are once, few and many counts, or a class for expanded clones, and some rows have none.

TRBJ2-7 | - | TRBV7-8 | - | CASSLAGQTYEQYF | TGTGCCAGCAGCTTAGCTGGTCAGACCTACGAGCAGTACTTC
TRBJ1-1 | few | TRBV12-5 | - | CASGHRQGTEAFF | TGTGCTAGTGGCCATCGGCAGGGTACTGAAGCTTTCTTT
TRBJ2-5 | few | TRBV2 | - | CASGYQETQYF | TGTGCCAGCGGATACCAGGAGACCCAGTACTTC
TRBJ2-7 | - | TRBV20-1 | - | CSAKASYEQYF | TGCAGTGCTAAAGCTAGCTACGAGCAGTACTTC
TRBJ1-2 | - | TRBV6-9 | - | CASSYPAGRNYGYTF | TGTGCCAGCAGTTACCCCGCAGGGCGTAACTATGGCTACACCTTC
TRBJ2-7 | - | TRBV4-1 | TRBD2 | CASSHIAGASYEQYF | TGCGCCAGCAGCCACATAGCGGGTGCCTCCTACGAGCAGTACTTC
TRBJ1-6 | medium-sized | TRBV4-1 | - | CASSQGGSGAGSPLHF | TGCGCCAGCAGCCAAGGAGGGTCAGGGGCCGGTTCACCCCTCCACTTT
TRBJ2-5 | - | TRBV10-3 | - | CAISAGSQETQYF | TGTGCCATCAGTGCCGGAAGCCAAGAGACCCAGTACTTC
TRBJ2-7 | - | TRBV6-5 | - | CAISSGDYEQYF | TGTGCCATCAGTTCAGGGGACTACGAGCAGTACTTC
TRBJ2-3 | - | TRBV6-7 | TRBD2 | CASLEREGGLTDTQYF | TGTGCCAGCCTTGAGCGGGAGGGGGGGCTGACAGATACGCAGTATTTT
TRBJ1-1 | few | TRBV5-6 | - | CASSLVGTMNTEAFF | TGTGCCAGCAGCTTGGTAGGCACCATGAACACTGAAGCTTTCTTT
TRBJ2-4 | - | TRBV5-6 | TRBD1 | CASSSGDRPTLGYF | TGTGCCAGCAGCTCTGGGGACAGGCCTACTTTGGGGTACTTC
TRBJ2-5 | - | TRBV29-1 | - | CSVEGRRPKTQYF | TGCAGCGTTGAAGGGCGACGGCCAAAGACCCAGTACTTC
TRBJ1-2 | - | TRBV6-6 | - | CATVGLGRYGYTF | TGTGCCACTGTGGGCTTGGGGCGCTATGGCTACACCTTC
TRBJ2-5 | few | TRBV7-2 | - | CASGGSTGETQYF | TGTGCCAGCGGTGGTTCAACGGGCGAGACCCAGTACTTC
TRBJ2-1 | - | TRBV2 | - | CASSEWPSSYNEQFF | TGTGCCAGCAGTGAATGGCCGAGCTCCTACAATGAGCAGTTCTTC
TRBJ1-6 | - | TRBV7-9 | - | CASSLAQGNSPLHF | TGTGCCAGCAGCTTAGCCCAGGGAAATTCACCCCTCCACTTT
TRBJ1-1 | - | TRBV28 | TRBD1 | CASSFPEGAERGEAFF | TGTGCCAGCAGTTTTCCGGAGGGGGCAGAGAGAGGTGAAGCTTTCTTT
TRBJ1-3 | once | TRBV12-5 | - | CASGLQISGNTIYF | TGTGCTAGTGGTTTACAGATCTCTGGAAACACCATATATTTT
TRBJ2-5 | - | TRBV7-6 | TRBD2 | CASSLLAGVQETQYF | TGTGCCAGCAGCTTATTAGCGGGGGTACAAGAGACCCAGTACTTC
TRBJ2-2 | - | TRBV28 | TRBD2 | CATNLRTRLDTGELFF | TGTGCCACAAACCTTAGGACTAGACTAGACACCGGGGAGCTGTTTTTT
TRBJ1-5 | - | TRBV19 | - | CASSIDPWGDQPQHF | TGTGCCAGTAGTATAGATCCATGGGGGGATCAGCCCCAGCATTTT
TRBJ1-2 | - | TRBV30 | - | CAWSPDGAYGYTF | TGTGCCTGGAGCCCCGACGGAGCCTATGGCTACACCTTC
TRBJ1-1 | once | TRBV7-9 | - | CASSLKSNTEAFF | TGTGCCAGCAGCTTAAAGTCGAACACTGAAGCTTTCTTT
TRBJ2-7 | - | TRBV6-5 | - | CASSYSPGLLHGEQYF | TGTGCCAGCAGTTACTCCCCGGGGCTGCTTCATGGCGAGCAGTACTTC
TRBJ2-5 | - | TRBV5-1 | - | CASSAGSSTPIETQYF | TGCGCCAGCAGCGCCGGGTCCTCCACGCCAATAGAGACCCAGTACTTC
TRBJ2-5 | - | TRBV7-2 | - | CASSLSSRNQETQYF | TGTGCCAGCAGCTTATCCTCTAGAAACCAAGAGACCCAGTACTTC
TRBJ2-7 | - | TRBV15 | TRBD2 | CATSRALAGESYEQYF | TGTGCCACCAGCAGAGCGCTAGCGGGAGAGTCTTACGAGCAGTACTTC
TRBJ2-7 | - | TRBV6-6 | - | CASSYFDRRDAQYF | TGTGCCAGCAGTTACTTCGACAGGCGGGACGCGCAGTACTTC
TRBJ2-5 | few | TRBV5-6 | - | CASSRGRQETQYF | TGTGCCAGCAGCCGGGGTCGCCAAGAGACCCAGTACTTC
TRBJ2-7 | - | TRBV5-1 | TRBD2 | CASSRGTSGGPTYEQYF | TGCGCCAGCAGCCGAGGGACTAGCGGGGGACCAACCTACGAGCAGTACTTC
TRBJ1-6 | - | TRBV7-2 | TRBD1 | CASSSQGQANSPLHF | TGTGCCAGCAGCTCGCAGGGACAGGCGAATTCACCCCTCCACTTT
TRBJ1-4 | - | TRBV10-3 | - | CAISESRSAEKLFF | TGTGCCATCAGTGAGTCGAGATCGGCTGAAAAACTGTTTTTT
TRBJ1-5 | - | TRBV15 | TRBD1 | CATSMGTAYSNQPQHF | TGTGCCACCAGCATGGGGACAGCTTATAGCAATCAGCCCCAGCATTTT
TRBJ2-2 | - | TRBV4-1 | - | CASRLDAVGTGELFF | TGCGCCAGCAGACTAGACGCCGTAGGGACCGGGGAGCTGTTTTTT
TRBJ1-1 | - | TRBV18 | - | CASSPNGGWGTEAFF | TGTGCCAGCTCACCTAACGGCGGCTGGGGCACTGAAGCTTTCTTT
TRBJ2-1 | - | TRBV7-3 | TRBD1 | CASSLGQGVNEQFF | TGTGCCAGCAGCTTAGGACAGGGGGTCAATGAGCAGTTCTTC
TRBJ1-1 | - | TRBV7-3 | - | CASSLGTEAFF | TGTGCCAGCAGCCTAGGTACTGAAGCTTTCTTT
TRBJ2-1 | medium-sized | TRBV2 | TRBD1 | CASSDNRGRDEQFF | TGTGCCAGCAGTGATAACAGGGGTAGGGATGAGCAGTTCTTC
TRBJ1-1 | - | TRBV5-6 | - | CASSLRGVGTEAFF | TGTGCCAGCAGCTTGCGAGGTGTGGGGACTGAAGCTTTCTTT
TRBJ1-3 | - | TRBV19 | TRBD1 | CASSQGRGNTIYF | TGTGCCAGTTCACAGGGGCGAGGAAACACCATATATTTT
TRBJ2-3 | - | TRBV10-3 | - | CAINSSPPDTQYF | TGTGCCATCAATTCCAGCCCACCAGATACGCAGTATTTT
TRBJ2-3 | - | TRBV6-6 | - | CASRGPTDTQYF | TGTGCCAGCAGGGGACCCACAGATACGCAGTATTTT
TRBJ1-3 | once | TRBV10-3 | - | CAISEQRSTMPSGNTIYF | TGTGCCATCAGTGAGCAGCGATCCACCATGCCCTCTGGAAACACCATATATTTT
TRBJ2-6 | - | TRBV19 | - | CASSIFRDSGANVLTF | TGTGCCAGTAGTATCTTCAGGGACTCTGGGGCCAACGTCCTGACTTTC
TRBJ1-2 | few | TRBV6-1 | TRBD1 | CASRVGQVSGGYTF | TGTGCCAGCAGAGTGGGACAGGTCTCGGGTGGCTACACCTTC
TRBJ1-2 | once | TRBV5-6 | - | CASSLGDGGYTF | TGTGCCAGCAGCTTAGGGGATGGAGGCTACACCTTC
TRBJ2-4 | once | TRBV15 | - | CATSNGRTLAKNIQYF | TGTGCCACCAGCAACGGACGGACGCTAGCCAAAAACATTCAGTACTTC
TRBJ2-3 | - | TRBV18 | - | CASSPPLVKNTDTQYF | TGTGCCAGCTCACCGCCACTAGTGAAGAACACAGATACGCAGTATTTT
TRBJ1-6 | - | TRBV5-1 | - | CASSLQGLHSPLHF | TGCGCCAGCAGCCTACAGGGTTTGCATTCACCCCTCCACTTT
TRBJ1-6 | - | TRBV10-3 | - | CAISDSVSYNSPLHF | TGTGCCATCAGCGACAGCGTCTCCTATAATTCACCCCTCCACTTT
TRBJ1-5 | - | TRBV19 | - | CASSIDRSWAGNQPQHF | TGTGCCAGTAGTATAGATCGGAGTTGGGCAGGGAATCAGCCCCAGCATTTT
TRBJ2-5 | - | TRBV2 | - | CASSPNPPQETQYF | TGTGCCAGCAGCCCTAACCCCCCCCAAGAGACCCAGTACTTC
TRBJ2-7 | - | TRBV28 | - | CASSWFYSEQYF | TGTGCCAGCAGTTGGTTCTATTCCGAGCAGTACTTC